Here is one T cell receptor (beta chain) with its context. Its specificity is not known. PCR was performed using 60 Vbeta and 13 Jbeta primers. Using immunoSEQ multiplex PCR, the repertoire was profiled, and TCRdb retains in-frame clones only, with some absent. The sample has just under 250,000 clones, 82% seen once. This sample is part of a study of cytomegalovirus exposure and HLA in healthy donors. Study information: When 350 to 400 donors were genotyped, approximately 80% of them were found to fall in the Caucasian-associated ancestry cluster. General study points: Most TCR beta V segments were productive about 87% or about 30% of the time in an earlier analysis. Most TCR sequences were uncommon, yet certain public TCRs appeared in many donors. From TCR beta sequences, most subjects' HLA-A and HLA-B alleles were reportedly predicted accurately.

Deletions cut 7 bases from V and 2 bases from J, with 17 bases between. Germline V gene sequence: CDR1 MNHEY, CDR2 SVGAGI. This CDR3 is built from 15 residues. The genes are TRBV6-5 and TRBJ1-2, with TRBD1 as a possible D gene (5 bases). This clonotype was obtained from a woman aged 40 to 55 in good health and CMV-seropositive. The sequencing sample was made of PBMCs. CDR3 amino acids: CASTSNRLLNYGYTF. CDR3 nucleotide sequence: TGTGCCAGCACCTCAAACAGGTTGCTGAACTATGGCTACACCTTC.